The 8 T cell receptor beta chains presented below share a single source sample, sequenced in a study of blood T cell repertoires in COVID-19. Sequencing was performed with immunoSEQ multiplex PCR; in TCRdb, only in-frame clones are kept and a portion is missing. The sample has roughly 4,000 clones, more than 75% seen once. Specimen: peripheral blood. The receptors stem from a human donor with active or convalescent COVID-19. The donor label of this sample is uncertain.

This chain joins TRBV30 and TRBJ1-2, with D unclear. This CDR3 region has 14 residues. Germline V gene data show CDR1 as GTSNPN and CDR2 as SVGIG (reference sequence). V lost 2 bases and J 8 bases, leaving 18 bases between the germline ends. CDR3 in amino acids: CAWSLSILIEGYTF. CDR3 sequence (DNA): TGTGCCTGGAGTCTCTCGATCCTCATCGAGGGCTACACCTTC.

V is TRBV28 and J is TRBJ1-5; TRBD1 matches at 11 bases. The germline V gene encodes CDR1 MDHEN and CDR2 SYDVKM. The trim removed 5 bases at V and 5 bases at J, leaving 2 bases unmatched. The CDR3 has 14 amino acids. The CDR3 DNA follows: TGTGCCAGCAGTCCGGACAGGGGGCATCAGCCCCAGCATTTT. It translates to CASSPDRGHQPQHF.

This clone was detected only a few times. The gene calls are TRBV6-4 and TRBJ1-5, with 8 bases aligning to TRBD1. The CDR3 covers 13 residues. Trimming took 6 bases from V and 9 from J; bases not matched to a gene: 7. Germline lookup yields CDR1 MRHNA and CDR2 SNTAGT. The CDR3 loop is CASRTRTGRPQHF. CDR3 nucleotides: TGTGCCAGCAGGACCCGGACAGGGAGGCCCCAGCATTTT.

This chain uses TRBV18 with TRBJ2-2; tentative D call: TRBD1 (5 bases). V dropped 0 bases and J dropped 5 bases, with 13 bases sitting between them. Germline CDR1 is KGHSH and CDR2 is LQKENI. This CDR3 comprises 16 residues. DNA of the CDR3: TGTGCCAGCTCACCACCAGGGTCAGGGCGGACCGGGGAGCTGTTTTTT. This gives the protein CASSPPGSGRTGELFF.

The chain is built from TRBV7-2 and TRBJ2-2; TRBD2 might be the D (6 bases). V lost 4 bases and J 8 bases, leaving 14 bases between the germline ends. Per germline, CDR1 SGHTA and CDR2 FQGNSA. This CDR3 is built from 14 residues. The CDR3 DNA sequence: TGTGCCAGCAGCTCTTCAGCGGGCTCTGGGGAGCTGTTTTTT. It yields the protein CASSSSAGSGELFF.

Only a few counts were recorded for this clone. V gene TRBV20-1 combines with J gene TRBJ2-3, with 7 bases aligning to TRBD1. The V gene end was trimmed by 3 bases and the J gene end by 3 bases; junction bases not matched to a gene: 9. Germline assignment: CDR1 DFQATT and CDR2 SNEGSKA (reference sequence). The CDR3 sequence is 15 residues long. The CDR3, as DNA: TGCAGTGCTAGTCCGGGACAGTGGGCGACAGATACGCAGTATTTT. Its protein is CSASPGQWATDTQYF.

The rearrangement joins TRBV6-4 to TRBJ2-1; 8 bases fit TRBD2. From germline, CDR1 is MRHNA and CDR2 SNTAGT. With V trimmed by 6 bases and J by 0 bases, 13 bases remained unmatched. The CDR3 consists of 18 residues. CDR3: CASSRVPAGDTSYNEQFF. The CDR3 DNA is TGTGCCAGCAGCCGAGTCCCAGCGGGAGATACCTCCTACAATGAGCAGTTCTTC.

The rearrangement uses TRBV7-9 and TRBJ2-1, with 10 bases that match TRBD2. The CDR3 runs 16 residues. Germline trimming cut 5 bases from V and 2 bases from J; bases unmatched to any gene: 6. Germline CDR1 SEHNR, CDR2 FQNEAQ (reference sequence). CDR3 nucleotide sequence: TGTGCCAGCAGCACCCGGACTAGCGGAGCCTACAATGAGCAGTTCTTC. Translation: CASSTRTSGAYNEQFF.